The source of this T cell receptor (beta chain) is a study of blood T cell repertoires in COVID-19 (dated by TCRdb to between 2020 and 2021). Some background on the complete study: The collaborator samples originated in the United States, Italy and Spain and spanned the acute and convalescent phases of COVID-19. The prospective study material was composed of cDNA or gDNA derived from T cells, B-cell-depleted T cells, or PBMCs. Deeply sampled blood TCRbeta repertoires from subjects exposed to, actively infected with, or recovered from COVID-19 were included in the dataset. The repertoires were made available in a free public database intended to serve as a resource for research on the immune response to SARS-CoV-2. Samples were obtained from the ongoing ImmuneRACE study (first 160 participants) and from about 1,300 subjects provided by 6 global collaborators. Sample metadata almost always included a de-identified subject ID, COVID-19 status, age in years and sex. Where available, HLA class I and class II types were taken from metadata supplied by the sample provider and were not determined by assay-based typing. Paper-wide results and their limitations: How much clinical and demographic metadata was included differed by source and by participant, and the metadata was provided uncurated.

The CDR3 holds 16 amino acids from the cysteine to the phenylalanine. Only the CDR3 region is kept as DNA, spanning 48 bases read in frame from base 1. V trim: 4 bases; J trim: 3 bases; unmatched bases: 5. Per the germline V gene (reference sequence), LGHDT is the CDR1 and YNNKEL is the CDR2. With regard to this clone: Its antigen is still unknown. Base quality data are lacking; no much larger clone is found one base away.

TCRbeta CDR3 regions were amplified from genomic DNA by means of the immunoSEQ Assay, a bias-controlled multiplex PCR. The authors processed their data as follows. The number of nucleated cells in each sample was estimated by amplification of reference gene primers within the assay. To quantify the absolute abundance of each unique TCRbeta CDR3 rearrangement, sequence reads were collapsed and filtered. For each sample, productive Simpson clonality was calculated as the square root of Simpson's diversity index over productive rearrangements. The clones in this table, taken by TCRdb from immuneACCESS, are in-frame only. Not every clone is retained; where verified, under half of the shortfall comes from an unresolved V gene, and the cause of the rest is unknown. V, J and clone size were drawn from that table, and D and trimming were deduced from the DNA. The table for this sample lists 150,000 or so clones; about four fifths of them were counted only once. The ten largest account for over 9% of the sample.

Participants in the prospective study were enrolled through a virtual design, were aged about 18 to 100 years, and lived in approximately 24 United States geographic areas. In the prospective study, participants were assigned to cohorts based on the clinical history participants reported in a screening survey and a study questionnaire. Recovered participants in ImmuneRACE Cohort 3 were defined as having two consecutive negative NP/OP PCR tests, clearance from a healthcare professional, or resolution of symptoms. In the prospective study, mobile phlebotomists collected whole blood, serum and a nasopharyngeal or oropharyngeal swab from each participant. Additional blood draws and questionnaires over an approximately 2-month period could optionally be provided by prospective study participants. Before DNA extraction, blood samples from the prospective study were shipped at room temperature or frozen.

The source of this sequence is a middle-aged man who had recovered from COVID-19. The sequenced material came from PBMCs or T cells enriched from blood (not recorded which). The V and J segments used are TRBV3-1 (or the pseudogene TRBV3-2) and TRBJ2-2, and 10 bases in between align with TRBD2. The CDR3 protein: CASSLLSGGHTGELFF. The sequenced DNA is TGTGCCAGCAGCCTACTTAGCGGGGGGCACACCGGGGAGCTGTTTTTT.